Following are 11 T cell receptor beta chains from one sample sequenced in a study of blood T cell repertoires in COVID-19. TCRdb's table, derived via immunoSEQ multiplex PCR, lists solely in-frame clones and lacks some. The sample records approximately 180,000 clones, approximately 89% being singletons. The sequenced sample was PBMCs or T cells enriched from blood (not recorded which). All receptors derive from a man in his forties who had recovered from COVID-19.

In its sample, this clone was seen a few times. The chain's CDR3 is CAWSVRGQAEAFF. In DNA form, the CDR3 reads TGTGCCTGGAGTGTACGGGGACAGGCTGAAGCTTTCTTT. The chain couples TRBV30 to TRBJ1-1; TRBD1 matches at 8 bases. CDR1 and CDR2 (germline): GTSNPN, SVGIG (reference sequence). V dropped 0 bases and J dropped 6; count of bases not matched to a gene: 3. The CDR3 sequence is 13 residues long.

The rearrangement joins TRBV13 to TRBJ2-3; D possibly corresponds to TRBD1 (5 bases). With 1 base removed from V and 4 bases from J, the gap between germline ends came to 15 bases. The germline gives CDR1 PRHDT, CDR2 FYEKMQ (reference sequence). This CDR3 has 16 residues. The CDR3 is CASSLVSLGAPDTQYF. DNA for the CDR3: TGTGCCAGCAGCTTAGTGTCGTTAGGGGCCCCAGATACGCAGTATTTT.

The CDR3 DNA reads TGTGCCAGCAGTTTAGGTTCACAGCAGTTCTATGGCTACACCTTC. This gives the protein CASSLGSQQFYGYTF. The chain combines TRBV28 with TRBJ1-2; D is unresolved. The V end lost 2 bases, the J end lost 4 bases, and 14 bases lay between the germline ends. The CDR3 runs 15 residues. Germline V lookup: CDR1 MDHEN, CDR2 SYDVKM.

The chain combines TRBV28 with TRBJ1-6; D remains ambiguous. V was shortened by 2 bases and J by 6 bases, with 11 bases between the two germline ends. The CDR3 consists of 15 residues. Per the germline V gene, CDR1 is MDHEN and CDR2 is SYDVKM. The CDR3 protein is CASSLPGSGNSPLHF. DNA of the CDR3: TGTGCCAGCAGTTTACCGGGGTCCGGTAATTCACCCCTCCACTTT.

The genes are TRBV27 and TRBJ1-2; 7 positions agree with TRBD1. The CDR3 is 15 amino acids. Germline CDR1 MNHEY, CDR2 SMNVEV (reference sequence). With V trimmed by 5 bases and J by 4 bases, 10 bases remained unmatched. CDR3 bases: TGTGCCAGCAGTCCGCAAGCCGGGACAGCCTATGGCTACACCTTC. Translated: CASSPQAGTAYGYTF.

This rearrangement joins TRBV7-3 to TRBJ2-5, with 8 bases lining up with TRBD2. From germline, CDR1 is SGHTA and CDR2 FQGTGA. With 5 bases clipped from V and 5 bases from J, the junction kept 4 bases outside the gene matches. CDR3 length: 13 residues. CDR3 protein: CASSPSSGETQYF. CDR3 sequence (DNA): TGTGCCAGCAGCCCGTCTAGCGGGGAGACCCAGTACTTC.

This clone turned up a few times. The genes are TRBV2 and TRBJ2-7; D unresolved. Trimming left V 3 bases short and J 0 bases short, with 9 bases between. Germline-derived CDR1 and CDR2 are SNHLY and FYNNEI. The CDR3 runs to 14 residues. This CDR3 is CASSDHGGSYEQYF. The CDR3 nucleotides are TGTGCCAGCAGTGACCACGGCGGCTCCTACGAGCAGTACTTC.

The chain employs TRBV30 and TRBJ1-2, with D possibly matching TRBD1 (6 bases). CDR3 length equals 13 residues. Germline loops: CDR1 GTSNPN, CDR2 SVGIG (reference sequence). The germline V and J ends were trimmed by 3 bases and 7 bases, with 15 bases remaining between them. The CDR3 sequence is CAWSHSAGVGYTF. The DNA for the CDR3 is TGTGCCTGGAGCCACTCGGCAGGGGTTGGCTACACCTTC.

The chain is built from TRBV3-1 (or the pseudogene TRBV3-2) and TRBJ1-4; no reliable D call. CDR1 is LGHDT and CDR2 is YNNKEL in the germline V gene (reference sequence). The germline V and J ends were trimmed by 4 bases and 6 bases, with 6 bases remaining between them. The CDR3 is 12 amino acids. CDR3 sequence: CASSRLDEKLFF. CDR3 bases: TGTGCCAGCAGCCGTCTTGATGAAAAACTGTTTTTT.

This chain links TRBV11-2 with TRBJ2-3, with D possibly matching TRBD1 (5 bases). CDR3 length equals 15 residues. V was pared by 5 bases and J by 3 bases, with 15 bases between. The germline CDR1 and CDR2 sequences are SGHAT and FQNNGV. The CDR3 nucleotides read TGTGCCAGCAGCGCCATTCAGGGTGGTACAGATACGCAGTATTTT. This encodes CASSAIQGGTDTQYF. Full variable domain (remainder filled in from reference TRBV11-2 and TRBJ2-3): EAGVAQSPRYKIIEKRQSVAFWCNPISGHATLYWYQQILGQGPKLLIQFQNNGVVDDSQLPKDRFSAERLKGVDSTLKIQPAKLEDSAVYLCASSAIQGGTDTQYFGPGTRLTVL.

V is TRBV3-1 (or the pseudogene TRBV3-2) and J is TRBJ1-5, with D tentatively TRBD1 (6 bases). The germline gives CDR1 LGHDT, CDR2 YNNKEL (reference sequence). There are 14 residues in the CDR3. The V gene lost 2 bases and the J gene lost 5 bases, with 10 bases spanning the gap. CDR3 protein: CASSQRAGDQPQHF. In nucleotides, the CDR3 is TGTGCCAGCAGCCAACGGGCAGGGGATCAGCCCCAGCATTTT.